This T cell receptor beta chain was recovered during a study of shared clonotypes between healthy human individuals. Study-level information: Researchers assigned three CD4 naive, three CD4 memory, two CD8 naive and one CD8 memory plate to each donor.

General study results and limits: Sharing across four donors was highest in naive CD4 (around 5%) and lowest in memory CD8 (approximately 0.4%).

Comment on this clone: The antigen is undetermined. Other nucleotide sequences from this sample produce the same CDR3.

It was into CD45RA+ naive and CD45RA-negative memory subsets that the CD4+ cells were split. The V gene lost 8 bases and the J gene lost 0 bases, with 10 bases spanning the gap. The germline V gene has CDR1 MNHEY and CDR2 SVGAGI. The CDR3 length is 13 residues. Sorted-subset replicate PCRs used 200 ng DNA, some 33,000 T cell genomes. The repertoire was sequenced with immunoSEQ multiplex PCR; TCRdb's copy has only in-frame clones and lacks some. Altogether 2 million to 2.5 million clones are present, 85% to 95% being singletons, with the ten largest covering around 0.13%. Sequenced sample: naive CD4+ T cells sorted from blood. Subset denoted: CD45RA+ positively selected. This TCR came from a man younger than 35 in good health. The rearrangement links TRBV6-5 to TRBJ1-1; maybe TRBD1 (5 bases). The CDR3 sequence: CASSGTVNTEAFF. The CDR3 region has the DNA TGTGCCAGCTCCGGGACGGTGAACACTGAAGCTTTCTTT.